This entry concerns a single TCR beta chain. The antigen remains undetermined. This record belongs to a study of T cell clonotyping in hematopoietic cell transplantation. Study-level points and caveats: At the given depth, recipient repertoires were over 95% de novo clonotypes. Broader posttransplant TCR repertoire diversity was predicted by graft donor and pretransplant recipient Inverse Simpson Index values. Recipient TCR diversity dropped after transplant; expanded clonotypes rose from day 30 to 180.

Germline V CDR1 and CDR2: SGHAT, FQNNGV. The CDR3 length is 15 residues. The J segment lost 2 bases and the V segment lost 5 bases, leaving 9 bases of the junction unmatched. Sequencing used immunoSEQ multiplex PCR; TCRdb keeps in-frame clones, though not all of them. Of some 8,700 clones listed, roughly 81% are singletons. The chain uses TRBV11-2 and TRBJ2-7, with 7 bases lining up with TRBD1. This clonotype was sampled from a female patient aged 45-60 years who had an allogeneic stem cell transplant from an unrelated donor, so the T cells may come from the graft donor. Some clones in this sample may be carry-over from other donors' samples. Sequencing used peripheral blood mononuclear cells, obtained 180 days after allogeneic stem cell transplant. CDR3 sequence (DNA): TGTGCCAGCAGCGACGGGACAGACATCACCTACGAGCAGTACTTC. Its protein product is CASSDGTDITYEQYF. Filled out from reference TRBV11-2 and TRBJ2-7, the complete variable domain reads EAGVAQSPRYKIIEKRQSVAFWCNPISGHATLYWYQQILGQGPKLLIQFQNNGVVDDSQLPKDRFSAERLKGVDSTLKIQPAKLEDSAVYLCASSDGTDITYEQYFGPGTRLTVT.